This entry concerns a single T cell receptor beta chain. No antigen is known for it. The record originates from a study of spatial heterogeneity in lung cancer. General study findings and limits: Alpha chains reached an estimated coverage of 5.5% to 8% of tumor T cells, and beta chains about 14%. In tumors, expanded intratumoral alpha and beta TCR counts tracked mutation counts.

The CDR3 spans 18 residues. Germline values: CDR1 SGHDT, CDR2 YYEEEE. V dropped 3 bases and J dropped 0 bases, with 19 bases sitting between them. As to time point: sample taken at primary tumor resection. The cohort: approximately 66 early-stage, untreated non-small cell lung cancer patients. TCRdb used MiXCR to reprocess the 5' RACE reads, holding one entry per CDR3 protein. Here the sample spans 17,000 or so distinct CDR3 sequences, approximately 6.5% being singletons. The chain recombines TRBV5-6 with TRBJ2-1, with a tentative D call TRBD1 (6 bases). This material consisted of lung tumor tissue, taken at surgery. This TCR derives from a female donor with early-stage non-small cell lung cancer. This CDR3 reads CASSSLSGTPSSYNEQFF. CDR3 coding DNA: TGTGCCAGCAGCTCCCTTTCCGGGACACCTAGCTCCTACAATGAGCAGTTCTTC.